Listed below are T cell receptor beta chains from one sample, sequenced in a study of control samples from healthy donors and cancer patients. The assay was immunoSEQ multiplex PCR, and TCRdb's table has in-frame clones only and misses some. This table has 200,000 to 250,000 clones, roughly 94% appearing once. The sample comprised blood. The receptors derive from a man aged 50 to 60 in good health. Both conserved end residues are part of each CDR3. D genes are given only for firm matches. Clone size is not always given. Where it is, it says once, few, many or a class for expanded clones.

j_call clone_size v_call d_call cdr3_aa cdr3_nt
TRBJ1-2 . TRBV2 . CASSGQGAPYGYTF TGTGCCAGCAGTGGGCAGGGCGCGCCCTATGGCTACACCTTC
TRBJ1-5 . TRBV2 . CASSESNQPQHF TGTGCCAGCAGTGAGAGCAATCAGCCCCAGCATTTT
TRBJ1-2 . TRBV7-9 . CASSPNLYGYTF TGTGCCAGCAGCCCAAATCTCTATGGCTACACCTTC
TRBJ1-4 once TRBV5-1 . CASSLVGGTEKLFF TGCGCCAGCAGCTTGGTAGGCGGGACAGAAAAACTGTTTTTT
TRBJ1-6 . TRBV5-4 TRBD1 CASSASGGRTYNSPLHF TGTGCCAGCAGCGCCTCAGGGGGTAGGACTTATAATTCACCCCTCCACTTT
TRBJ1-2 . TRBV6-5 . CASSYELGSNYGYTF TGTGCCAGCAGCTACGAACTAGGATCGAACTATGGCTACACCTTC
TRBJ2-1 . TRBV5-5 TRBD1 CASSLGGTGVNEQFF TGTGCCAGCAGCTTGGGCGGGACAGGAGTCAATGAGCAGTTCTTC
TRBJ1-1 . TRBV11-3 TRBD1 CASSPQGAGTEAFF TGTGCCAGCAGCCCGCAGGGGGCTGGCACTGAAGCTTTCTTT
TRBJ2-1 . TRBV20-1 . CSGSDSTEQFF TGCAGTGGGTCGGACTCCACAGAGCAGTTCTTC
TRBJ2-1 . TRBV9 TRBD1 CASSAEGASYNEQFF TGTGCCAGCAGCGCAGAGGGGGCTTCCTACAATGAGCAGTTCTTC
TRBJ2-4 . TRBV6-6 TRBD1 CASSYRDRENIQYF TGTGCCAGCAGTTACCGGGACAGGGAGAACATTCAGTACTTC
TRBJ1-1 . TRBV18 . CASSPQTGNTEAFF TGTGCCAGCTCACCACAGACAGGGAACACTGAAGCTTTCTTT
TRBJ2-5 . TRBV24-1 . CATRWSWLRVQETQYF TGTGCCACCAGGTGGTCCTGGCTTAGGGTCCAAGAGACCCAGTACTTC
TRBJ1-5 . TRBV2 . CASNLEQAEQPQHF TGTGCCAGCAATCTGGAGCAGGCGGAGCAGCCCCAGCATTTT
TRBJ2-2 . TRBV4-3 . CASSLRQNTGELFF TGCGCCAGCAGCCTGAGACAGAACACCGGGGAGCTGTTTTTT
TRBJ2-2 . TRBV5-1 . CASHPTGNTGELFF TGCGCCAGTCATCCCACAGGAAACACCGGGGAGCTGTTTTTT
TRBJ1-2 . TRBV6-5 . CASRIGVFDGYTF TGTGCCAGCAGGATAGGGGTATTCGATGGCTACACCTTC
TRBJ1-1 . TRBV4-1 TRBD1 CASSRPAGQGWNTEAFF TGCGCCAGCAGCCGACCAGCGGGACAGGGTTGGAACACTGAAGCTTTCTTT
TRBJ1-2 . TRBV5-4 . CASSLDPGFGSLGYTF TGTGCCAGCAGCTTGGATCCGGGGTTTGGTTCGCTTGGCTACACCTTC
TRBJ1-5 . TRBV7-8 . CASSPTGFQPQHF TGTGCCAGCAGCCCAACAGGGTTCCAGCCCCAGCATTTT
TRBJ2-3 . TRBV10-1 TRBD2 CASSTTGRELQYF TGCGCCAGCAGTACAACTGGGAGGGAACTGCAGTATTTT
TRBJ1-1 . TRBV2 . CASSGGESTEAFF TGTGCCAGCAGTGGGGGAGAGAGCACTGAAGCTTTCTTT
TRBJ2-7 . TRBV9 . CASSVRGDSYEQYF TGTGCCAGCAGCGTACGAGGGGATTCCTACGAGCAGTACTTC
TRBJ1-1 . TRBV10-2 . CASSVSGMRSEAFF TGCGCCAGCAGTGTGTCAGGGATGAGATCTGAAGCTTTCTTT
TRBJ2-6 . TRBV29-1 . CSARSDSRSGANVLTF TGCAGCGCGAGGTCGGATTCCCGCTCTGGGGCCAACGTCCTGACTTTC
TRBJ1-5 once TRBV19 TRBD1 CASSIGTGMTNQPQHF TGTGCCAGTAGTATCGGGACAGGCATGACCAATCAGCCCCAGCATTTT
TRBJ2-1 . TRBV5-6 . CASSLQGELYNEQFF TGTGCCAGCAGTTTACAGGGTGAGCTCTACAATGAGCAGTTCTTC
TRBJ1-5 . TRBV6-5 . CASSQRRADNQPQHF TGTGCCAGCAGCCAAAGGCGGGCTGACAATCAGCCCCAGCATTTT
TRBJ1-1 . TRBV7-9 TRBD1 CASSPRDRGLGTEAFF TGTGCCAGCAGCCCCCGGGACAGGGGGCTTGGCACTGAAGCTTTCTTT
TRBJ1-5 . TRBV5-6 . CASSSPRGLSNQPQHF TGTGCCAGCAGCTCACCCAGGGGCCTTAGCAATCAGCCCCAGCATTTT
TRBJ2-2 once TRBV2 . CASSEGQPYGELFF TGTGCCAGCAGTGAGGGGCAGCCTTACGGGGAGCTGTTTTTT